This T cell receptor beta chain is from a study of T cell responses to AZD1222 COVID-19 vaccine. Looking at the study overall: Combined were second doses at about 4 or about 12 weeks.

The CDR3 is made up of 16 amino acids. Trimming cost V 4 bases and J 0 bases, with 16 bases left between them. Germline CDR1 MNHEY, CDR2 SVGAGI. The data were produced by immunoSEQ multiplex PCR, yet TCRdb's version contains in-frame clones alone and is incomplete. The sample lists some 170,000 clones; about 92% were seen once. This specimen was peripheral blood, taken on day 0 of AZD1222 vaccination. The sequence was collected from an adult in good health. V gene TRBV6-5 combines with J gene TRBJ2-7, with D possibly TRBD1 on 6 matching bases. This CDR3 reads CASSSAAGESSYEQYF. DNA for the CDR3: TGTGCCAGCAGTTCCGCCGCAGGGGAGAGCTCCTACGAGCAGTACTTC.